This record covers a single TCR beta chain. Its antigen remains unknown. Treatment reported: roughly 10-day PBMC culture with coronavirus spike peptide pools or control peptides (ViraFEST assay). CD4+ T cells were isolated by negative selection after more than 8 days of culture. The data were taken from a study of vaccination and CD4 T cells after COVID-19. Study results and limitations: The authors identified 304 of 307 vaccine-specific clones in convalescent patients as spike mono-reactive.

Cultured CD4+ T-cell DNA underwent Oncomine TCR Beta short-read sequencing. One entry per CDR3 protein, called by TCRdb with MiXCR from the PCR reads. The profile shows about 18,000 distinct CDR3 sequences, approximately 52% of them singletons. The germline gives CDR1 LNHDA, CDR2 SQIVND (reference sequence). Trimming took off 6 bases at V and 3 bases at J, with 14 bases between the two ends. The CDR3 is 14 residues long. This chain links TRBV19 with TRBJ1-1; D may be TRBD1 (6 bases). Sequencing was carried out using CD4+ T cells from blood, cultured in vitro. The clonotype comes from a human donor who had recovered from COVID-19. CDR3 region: CASSFRGGDTEAFF. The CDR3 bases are TGTGCCAGTAGCTTCAGGGGCGGGGACACTGAAGCTTTCTTT.